The present T cell receptor beta chain was sequenced within a study of blood T cell repertoires in COVID-19. Study at large: The origin of the acute and convalescent COVID-19 samples was the United States, Italy and Spain.

V lost 1 base and J lost 1; bases outside the gene matches: 2. This CDR3 region has 16 residues. Germline CDR1 SSHAT, CDR2 FNYEAQ (reference sequence). Libraries were prepared by immunoSEQ multiplex PCR; TCRdb keeps only in-frame clonotypes and omits some of them. The table includes 180,000 or so clones, roughly 88% detected once. V and J are TRBV7-7 and TRBJ2-3; 10 bases agree with TRBD2. The source material was peripheral blood. This clonotype was obtained from a woman aged 80 or older with acute or convalescent COVID-19. DNA for the CDR3: TGTGCCAGCAGCTTAGGAGCGGGAGGGGGCACAGATACGCAGTATTTT. The encoded protein is CASSLGAGGGTDTQYF.